This is a list of T cell receptor beta chains from one sample in a study of CXCR3-negative and CXCR3-positive naive CD8 T cells. TCRdb reprocessed the 5' RACE reads; each CDR3 protein has one entry and no DNA is given. The table lists around 140,000 distinct CDR3 sequences. Sequencing was carried out using naive CXCR3- CD8+ T cells from blood. These receptors were collected from a human donor in good health. Some clones in this sample may be carry-over from other donors' samples. CDR3s include the opening cysteine and the closing phenylalanine or tryptophan.

TRBJ2-5,TRBV7-9,CASSLVGGRLAGPETQYF
TRBJ2-3,TRBV12-3/TRBV12-4,CASSDAGTSGGHYTQYF
TRBJ1-1,TRBV11-2,CASSRDLGMNTEAFF
TRBJ1-2,TRBV28,CASSPDHRGEGGYTF
TRBJ2-4,TRBV5-6,CASTPRAGAKNIQYF
TRBJ2-1,TRBV7-3,CASSLGAEFDEQFF
TRBJ2-2,TRBV28,CASSRPGQNTGELFF
TRBJ1-2,TRBV7-8,CASSLDWGRERDGYTF
TRBJ2-1,TRBV7-2,CASSVSGGDHEQFF
TRBJ1-5,TRBV15,CATSGGGNQPQHF
TRBJ2-5,TRBV23-1,CASSQSSLAACVTQYF
TRBJ2-1,TRBV7-3,CASSRTGLAGVSNEQFF
TRBJ2-2,TRBV7-6,CASSLLTPIWNREGGNTGELFF
TRBJ2-3,TRBV18,CASSPPAGETYTQYF
TRBJ2-1,TRBV28,CASSLSGLVGYNEQFF
TRBJ2-1,TRBV5-1,CASSPYGNEQFF
TRBJ2-3,TRBV15,CATSRTDSPQDTQYF
TRBJ2-1,TRBV29-1,CSVEVPNEQFF
TRBJ2-3,TRBV29-1,CSVEGRGSTDTQYF
TRBJ1-2,TRBV5-5,CASSLQGLDYGYTF
TRBJ2-7,TRBV15,CATSRDLGTGIYEQYF
TRBJ2-7,TRBV5-1,CASSLTTGRSYEQYF
TRBJ2-7,TRBV28,CASSLGRGSYEQYF
TRBJ2-1,TRBV20-1,CSARPGPGLAGAFYNEQFF
TRBJ1-5,TRBV2,CAGRGNNQPQHF
TRBJ2-5,TRBV7-9,CASSRAGSQETQYF
TRBJ2-7,TRBV27,CASSPGGASYEQYF
TRBJ1-2,TRBV3-1,CASTPSTGYGYTF
TRBJ2-3,TRBV5-6,CASSLIDWGTDTQYF
TRBJ2-7,TRBV29-1,CSVETTRLDSVYEQYF
TRBJ2-7,TRBV12-3/TRBV12-4,CASSLGRGLGEQYF
TRBJ2-1,TRBV7-3,CASSLNFGGPHNEQFF
TRBJ2-7,TRBV7-9,CASSPGLANSYEQYF
TRBJ2-1,TRBV19,CASSIFIGGNEQFF
TRBJ2-3,TRBV11-2,CASSRTKTDTQYF
TRBJ2-1,TRBV11-1,CAAIGASGTRSYNEQFF
TRBJ2-7,TRBV23-1,CASSQPQGYSYEQYF
TRBJ1-4,TRBV27,CASSFEAQNEKLFF
TRBJ2-1,TRBV29-1,CSVGDPPDEQFF
TRBJ2-3,TRBV28,CASSLIGFNTDTQYF
TRBJ2-1,TRBV2,CASRLAALLYNEQFF
TRBJ2-7,TRBV28,CASSLGDRGLSEQYF
TRBJ1-1,TRBV19,CASSTPTVMNTEAFF
TRBJ2-6,TRBV28,CASSVSGANVLTF
TRBJ2-1,TRBV2,CASSEETSGGSNEQFF
TRBJ2-1,TRBV29-1,CSGIAGTYNEQFF
TRBJ2-7,TRBV12-3/TRBV12-4,CASSILTGVPYEQYF
TRBJ2-3,TRBV5-4,CASSLTGTDDTQYF
TRBJ1-1,TRBV5-1,CASTLGGGGTEAFF